The present entry profiles one T cell receptor beta chain with its context. This may be a read error: a much more frequent sequence differs by one nucleotide. CDR1 is SGHAT and CDR2 is FQNNGV in the germline V gene. The CDR3 runs 17 residues. V lost 1 base and J lost 6, with 21 bases in between. This sample stems from a study of early T cells in non-severe SARS-CoV-2 infection. Individual cDNA molecules carried attached unique molecular identifiers. TCRdb analysed the 5' RACE reads with MiXCR anew, one entry per CDR3 protein. The data contain about 130,000 distinct CDR3 sequences, 15% of them singletons.

V gene TRBV11-2 combines with J gene TRBJ1-2; D not resolved. The clonotype originates from an adult who was a healthcare worker with PCR-confirmed SARS-CoV-2 infection or an uninfected control (not recorded which). The sequencing sample was made of whole blood. The chain's CDR3 is CASSLARGRRLQDGYTF. The DNA of the CDR3 is TGTGCCAGCAGCTTAGCTAGAGGGCGCCGACTACAAGATGGCTACACCTTC.